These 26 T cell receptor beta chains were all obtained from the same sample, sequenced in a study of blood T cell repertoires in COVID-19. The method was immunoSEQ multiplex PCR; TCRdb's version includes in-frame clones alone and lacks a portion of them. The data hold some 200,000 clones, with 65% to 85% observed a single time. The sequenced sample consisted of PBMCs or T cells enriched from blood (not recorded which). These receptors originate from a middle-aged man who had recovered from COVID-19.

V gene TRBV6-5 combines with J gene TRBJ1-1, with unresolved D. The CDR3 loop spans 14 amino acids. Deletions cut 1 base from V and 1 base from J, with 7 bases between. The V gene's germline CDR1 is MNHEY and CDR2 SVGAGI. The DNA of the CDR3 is TGTGCCAGCAGTTACTTTGAGGGGAACACTGAAGCTTTCTTT. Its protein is CASSYFEGNTEAFF.

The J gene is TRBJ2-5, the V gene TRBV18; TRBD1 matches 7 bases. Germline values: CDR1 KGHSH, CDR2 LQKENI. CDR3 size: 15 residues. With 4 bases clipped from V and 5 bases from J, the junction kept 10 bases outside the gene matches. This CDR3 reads CASSLTTGSVETQYF. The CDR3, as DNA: TGTGCCAGCTCACTAACGACAGGGTCGGTGGAGACCCAGTACTTC. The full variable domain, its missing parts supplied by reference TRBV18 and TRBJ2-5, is NAGVMQNPRHLVRRRGQEARLRCSPMKGHSHVYWYRQLPEEGLKFMVYLQKENIIDESGMPKERFSAEFPKEGPSILRIQQVVRGDSAAYFCASSLTTGSVETQYFGPGTRLLVL.

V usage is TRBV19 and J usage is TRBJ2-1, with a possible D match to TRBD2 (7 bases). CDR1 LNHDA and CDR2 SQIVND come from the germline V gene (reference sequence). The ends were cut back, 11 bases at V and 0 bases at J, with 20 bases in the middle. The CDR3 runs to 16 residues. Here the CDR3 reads CASSPGGGSSYNEQFF. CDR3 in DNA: TGTGCCTCAAGTCCGGGGGGCGGGAGCTCCTACAATGAGCAGTTCTTC.

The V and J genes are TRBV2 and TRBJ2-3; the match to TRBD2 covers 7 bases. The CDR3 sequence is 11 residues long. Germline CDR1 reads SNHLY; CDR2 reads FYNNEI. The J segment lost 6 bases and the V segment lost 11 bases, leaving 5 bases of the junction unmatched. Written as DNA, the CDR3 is TGTGCCCGCCTACTAGCGGATACGCAGTATTTT. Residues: CARLLADTQYF.

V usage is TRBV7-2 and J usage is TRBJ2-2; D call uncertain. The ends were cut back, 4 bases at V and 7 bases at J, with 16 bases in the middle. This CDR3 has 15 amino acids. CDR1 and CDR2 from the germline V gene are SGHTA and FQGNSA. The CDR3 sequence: CASSSQPGTLGELFF. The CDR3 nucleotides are TGTGCCAGCAGCTCCCAGCCAGGAACGCTCGGGGAGCTGTTTTTT.

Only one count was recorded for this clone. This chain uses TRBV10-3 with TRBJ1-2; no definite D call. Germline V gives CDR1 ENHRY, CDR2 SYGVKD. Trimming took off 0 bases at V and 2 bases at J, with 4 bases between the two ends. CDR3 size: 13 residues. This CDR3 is CAISESENYGYTF. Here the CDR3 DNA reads TGTGCCATCAGTGAGTCTGAGAACTATGGCTACACCTTC.

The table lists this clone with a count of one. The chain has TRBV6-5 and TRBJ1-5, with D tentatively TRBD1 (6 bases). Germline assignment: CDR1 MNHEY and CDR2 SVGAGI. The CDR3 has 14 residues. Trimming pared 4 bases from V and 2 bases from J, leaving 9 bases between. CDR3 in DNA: TGTGCCAGCAGTTCAAGACAGGGCAATCAGCCCCAGCATTTT. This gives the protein CASSSRQGNQPQHF.

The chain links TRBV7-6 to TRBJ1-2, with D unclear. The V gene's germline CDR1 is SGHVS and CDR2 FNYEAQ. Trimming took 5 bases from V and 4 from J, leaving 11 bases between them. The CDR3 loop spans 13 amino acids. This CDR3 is CASSLGGSYGYTF. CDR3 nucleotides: TGTGCCAGCAGCCTCGGAGGGAGCTATGGCTACACCTTC.

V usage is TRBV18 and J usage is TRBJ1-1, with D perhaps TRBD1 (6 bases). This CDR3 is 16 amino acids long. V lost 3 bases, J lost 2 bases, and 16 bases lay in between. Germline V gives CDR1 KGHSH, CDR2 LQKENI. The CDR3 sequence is CASSPSPGTHNTEAFF. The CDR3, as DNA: TGTGCCAGCTCACCCTCCCCCGGGACACACAACACTGAAGCTTTCTTT.

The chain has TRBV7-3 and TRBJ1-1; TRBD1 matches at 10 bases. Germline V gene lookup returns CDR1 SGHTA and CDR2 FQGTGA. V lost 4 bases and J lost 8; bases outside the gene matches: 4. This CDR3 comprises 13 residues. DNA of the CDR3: TGTGCCAGCAGCTCAAGGACAGGGGGAGAAGCTTTCTTT. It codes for CASSSRTGGEAFF. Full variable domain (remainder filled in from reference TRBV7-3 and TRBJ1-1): GAGVSQTPSNKVTEKGKYVELRCDPISGHTALYWYRQSLGQGPEFLIYFQGTGAADDSGLPNDRFFAVRPEGSVSTLKIQRTERGDSAVYLCASSSRTGGEAFFGQGTRLTVV.

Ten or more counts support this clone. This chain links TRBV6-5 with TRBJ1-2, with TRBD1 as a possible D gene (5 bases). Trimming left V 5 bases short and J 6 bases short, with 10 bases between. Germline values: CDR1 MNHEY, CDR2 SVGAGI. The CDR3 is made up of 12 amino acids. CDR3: CASSRGGDGYTF. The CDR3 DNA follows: TGTGCCAGCAGTCGGGGGGGGGATGGCTACACCTTC.

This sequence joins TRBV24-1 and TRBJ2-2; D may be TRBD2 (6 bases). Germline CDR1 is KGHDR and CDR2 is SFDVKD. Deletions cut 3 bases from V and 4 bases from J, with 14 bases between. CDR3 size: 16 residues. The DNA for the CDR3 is TGTGCCACCAGTGATGGCAGGAAGGGAGGCACCGGGGAGCTGTTTTTT. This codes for CATSDGRKGGTGELFF.

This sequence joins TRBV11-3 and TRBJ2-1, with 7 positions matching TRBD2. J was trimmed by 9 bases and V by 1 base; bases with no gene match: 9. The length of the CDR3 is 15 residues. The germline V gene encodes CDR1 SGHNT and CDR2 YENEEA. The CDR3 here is CASSLGGGGLFEQFF. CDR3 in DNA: TGTGCCAGCAGCTTAGGGGGCGGGGGACTATTTGAGCAGTTCTTC.

The CDR3: CASSEGSAGGIEQYF. The CDR3 DNA is TGTGCCAGCTCAGAAGGGTCAGCGGGGGGGATCGAGCAGTACTTC. The chain employs TRBV18 and TRBJ2-7, with TRBD2 identical over 10 bases. The length of the CDR3 is 15 residues. V was clipped by 5 bases and J by 6 bases; unmatched bases: 10. Germline CDR1 reads KGHSH; CDR2 reads LQKENI.

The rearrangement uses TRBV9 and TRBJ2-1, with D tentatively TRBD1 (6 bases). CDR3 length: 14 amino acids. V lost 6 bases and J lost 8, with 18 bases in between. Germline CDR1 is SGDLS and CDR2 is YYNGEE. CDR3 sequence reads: CASTRGFGSYEQFF. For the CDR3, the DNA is TGTGCCAGCACCAGGGGCTTTGGTAGTTATGAGCAGTTCTTC.

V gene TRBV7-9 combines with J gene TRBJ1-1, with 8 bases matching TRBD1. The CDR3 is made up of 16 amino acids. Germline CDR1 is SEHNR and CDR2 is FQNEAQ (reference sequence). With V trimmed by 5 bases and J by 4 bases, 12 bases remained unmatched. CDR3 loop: CASSARQGTSATEAFF. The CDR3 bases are TGTGCCAGCAGCGCTAGACAGGGGACGTCAGCCACTGAAGCTTTCTTT.

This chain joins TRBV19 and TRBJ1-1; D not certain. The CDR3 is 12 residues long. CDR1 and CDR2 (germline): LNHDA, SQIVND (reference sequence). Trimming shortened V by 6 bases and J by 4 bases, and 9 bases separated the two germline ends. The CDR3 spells CASRMGSTEAFF. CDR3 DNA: TGTGCCAGTAGGATGGGGAGCACTGAAGCTTTCTTT.

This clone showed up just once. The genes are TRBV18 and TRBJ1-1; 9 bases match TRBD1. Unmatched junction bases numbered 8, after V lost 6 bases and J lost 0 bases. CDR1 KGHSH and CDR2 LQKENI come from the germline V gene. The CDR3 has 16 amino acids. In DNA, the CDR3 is TGTGCCAGCTCGGACCGGACAGGGGCGGTGAACACTGAAGCTTTCTTT. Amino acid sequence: CASSDRTGAVNTEAFF. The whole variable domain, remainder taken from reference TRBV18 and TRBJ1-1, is NAGVMQNPRHLVRRRGQEARLRCSPMKGHSHVYWYRQLPEEGLKFMVYLQKENIIDESGMPKERFSAEFPKEGPSILRIQQVVRGDSAAYFCASSDRTGAVNTEAFFGQGTRLTVV.

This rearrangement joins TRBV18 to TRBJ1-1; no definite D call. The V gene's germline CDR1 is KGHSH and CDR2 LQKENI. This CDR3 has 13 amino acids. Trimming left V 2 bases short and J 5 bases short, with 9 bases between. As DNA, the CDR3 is TGTGCCAGCTCACCAAGTGAGGGTACTGAAGCTTTCTTT. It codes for CASSPSEGTEAFF.

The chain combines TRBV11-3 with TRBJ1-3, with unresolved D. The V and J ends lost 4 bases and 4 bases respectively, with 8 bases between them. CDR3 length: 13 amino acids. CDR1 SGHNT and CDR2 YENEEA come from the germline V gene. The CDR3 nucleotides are TGTGCCAGCAGCTCCATGTCAGGAAACACCATATATTTT. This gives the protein CASSSMSGNTIYF.

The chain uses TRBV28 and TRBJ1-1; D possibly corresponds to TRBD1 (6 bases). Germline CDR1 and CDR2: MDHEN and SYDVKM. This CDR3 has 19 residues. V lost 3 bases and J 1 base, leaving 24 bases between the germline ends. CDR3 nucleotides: TGTGCCAGCAGTTTTCTCTTTGTCGGACTCCAAGGGGGGAACACTGAAGCTTTCTTT. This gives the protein CASSFLFVGLQGGNTEAFF.

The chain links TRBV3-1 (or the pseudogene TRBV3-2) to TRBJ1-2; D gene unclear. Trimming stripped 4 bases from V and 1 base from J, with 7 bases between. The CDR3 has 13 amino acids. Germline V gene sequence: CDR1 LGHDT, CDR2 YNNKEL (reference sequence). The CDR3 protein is CASSLAVNYGYTF. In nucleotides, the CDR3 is TGTGCCAGCAGCCTCGCGGTTAACTATGGCTACACCTTC.

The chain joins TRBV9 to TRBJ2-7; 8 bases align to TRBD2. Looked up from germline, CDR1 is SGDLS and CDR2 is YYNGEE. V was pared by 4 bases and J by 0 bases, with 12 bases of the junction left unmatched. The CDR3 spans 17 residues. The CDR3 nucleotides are TGTGCCAGCAGCCCGGACCGGGTAGCGGGGAGCTCCTACGAGCAGTACTTC. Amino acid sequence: CASSPDRVAGSSYEQYF.

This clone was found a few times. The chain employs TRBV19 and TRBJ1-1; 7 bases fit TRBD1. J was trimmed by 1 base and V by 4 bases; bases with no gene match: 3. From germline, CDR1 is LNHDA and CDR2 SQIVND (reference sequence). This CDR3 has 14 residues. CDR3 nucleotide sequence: TGTGCCAGTAGTAGGGCAGGGGGGAACACTGAAGCTTTCTTT. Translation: CASSRAGGNTEAFF. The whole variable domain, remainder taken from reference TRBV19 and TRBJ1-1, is DGGITQSPKYLFRKEGQNVTLSCEQNLNHDAMYWYRQDPGQGLRLIYYSQIVNDFQKGDIAEGYSVSREKKESFPLTVTSAQKNPTAFYLCASSRAGGNTEAFFGQGTRLTVV.

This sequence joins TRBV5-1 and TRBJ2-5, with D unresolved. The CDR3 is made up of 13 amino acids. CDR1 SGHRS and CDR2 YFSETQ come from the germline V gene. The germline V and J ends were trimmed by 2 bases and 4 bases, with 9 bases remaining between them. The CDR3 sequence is CASSFRIGETQYF. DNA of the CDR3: TGCGCCAGCAGCTTCAGGATTGGAGAGACCCAGTACTTC.

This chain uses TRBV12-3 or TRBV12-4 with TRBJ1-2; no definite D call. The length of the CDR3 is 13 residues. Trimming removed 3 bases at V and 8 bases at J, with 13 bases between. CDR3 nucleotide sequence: TGTGCCAGCAGTTTTAATCCAGAGCGGGGCTACACCTTC. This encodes CASSFNPERGYTF.